Sequencing of this T cell receptor beta chain was carried out in a study of blood T cells in healthy people across ages (dated by TCRdb to about 2015). A note on the overall study: In model experiments, roughly one uniquely barcoded TCR beta cDNA molecule per two T cells was captured by template switching. To track age-related changes in TCR beta repertoire diversity, the study relied on deep sequencing normalized with unique cDNA molecular identifiers. The donors were split into four age groups: young (average about 15 years), middle-aged (nearly 40), aged (roughly 65) and long-lived (more than 80). To avoid experimental bias, donors of different ages were spread randomly across the sequencing lanes. For two donors (one aged 18 to 29 and one aged 80 or older), the study analyzed two additional independent replicas of 1 million unique cDNA reads from the same blood draw.

Libraries were built with 5' RACE. TCRdb shows the sequencer as Illumina HiSeq 2500. The second PCR ran for about 6 to 12 cycles and used a J-beta primer mix along with a sample-barcoded 5' primer. A unique molecular identifier was introduced onto each TCR beta cDNA molecule by a template-switch 5' adaptor carrying 12 random nucleotides. At least 3 million CDR3-containing paired-end reads were obtained from each sample. First-strand cDNA synthesis was performed from all RNA using the Mint cDNA synthesis kit, with priming by a TRBC-specific oligonucleotide. Following uracil-DNA glycosylase treatment, all cDNA underwent a first 18-cycle PCR with the universal primers M1SS and BC2_uni_R. The authors' analysis ran thus. For normalization, 1 million high-quality reads were randomly selected from each sample, with every read carrying a distinct molecular identifier. Reads sharing molecular identifiers were discarded rather than binned into consensus sequences. CDR3 identification, clonotype clustering and error correction used MiTCR with a Q25 quality threshold and the strictest error-elimination algorithm. Lower-bound total TCR beta diversity was estimated with a nonparametric unseen species model using Euler transformation. The public sequencing data were trimmed at Q25 with fastp and processed into clonotypes with MiXCR by TCRdb, which kept only in-frame beta chains. CDR3 protein sequences are deduplicated, and each keeps its most common genes and DNA. These V and J calls originate from TCRdb's pipeline instead of the authors' own analysis. This sample comprises approximately 850,000 distinct CDR3 sequences, 55% to 70% of them detected only once. Roughly 20% of the sample is taken by the ten largest.

Based on the germline V gene (reference sequence), the CDR1 and CDR2 sequences are LNHNV and YYDKDF. From its cysteine to its phenylalanine, the CDR3 spans 15 amino acids. Only the CDR3 DNA is retained, 45 bases long and in frame from the first base. V was cut back by 5 bases and J by 2 bases, leaving a gap of 10 bases between them. Donors were a few dozen systemically healthy Caucasian individuals from Russia aged 6 to 90 years. Each donor gave 8 to 10 milliliters of peripheral blood, collected into EDTA-treated Vacutainer tubes. Ficoll-Paque density-gradient centrifugation was used to isolate PBMCs, with at least 7 million per sample. Total RNA, at least 6 micrograms per sample, was extracted from PBMCs with Trizol reagent. The percentages of naive CD45RAhigh/CD27high T cells were determined by flow cytometry on a PBMC aliquot from every donor. On the study overall, not on this receptor specifically: The percentage of naive T cells measured by flow cytometry correlated strongly with observed TCR beta diversity. The long-lived group showed more naive CD4+ T cells, fewer expanded clones and increased TCR diversity than the aged group, suggesting age selection. Because profiling used bulk unsorted PBMCs, naive and antigen-experienced compartments could not be compared conclusively. Estimates of total diversity from one million sequenced T cells were regarded as lower bounds and underestimates. Donor CMV infection status was unknown, potentially confounding age-related changes in expanded clonotypes. Observed TCR beta diversity per million T cells fell roughly linearly with age, and a significant reduction was already apparent by age about 43.

This clonotype appeared a few times. The clone's antigen remains unknown. Base qualities are not at hand, and no much larger clone is one base apart. The receptor chain draws on TRBV15 and TRBJ2-6, with an unclear D gene assignment. Sequenced input: blood. The TCR sequence derives from a man between 25 and 39 years old in good health. The CDR3 protein sequence reads: CATSLDGAGANVLTF. The bases read TGTGCCACCAGCTTAGACGGAGCTGGGGCCAACGTCCTGACTTTC.